The 18 T cell receptor beta chains below come from one sample, sequenced in a study of blood T cell repertoires in COVID-19. Sequencing used immunoSEQ multiplex PCR; TCRdb keeps in-frame clones, though not all of them. The table lists around 260,000 clones, about nine tenths of them singletons. Sequencing used peripheral blood. Receptors were obtained from a woman aged 40 to 55 who had recovered from COVID-19.

This chain connects TRBV6-5 to TRBJ1-2; 8 nucleotides line up with TRBD1. CDR1 is MNHEY, CDR2 SVGAGI, per germline. V was pared by 4 bases and J by 8 bases, with 9 bases of the junction left unmatched. This CDR3 is 14 amino acids long. This CDR3 is CASSWGDDRGGYTF. The CDR3, as DNA: TGTGCCAGCAGTTGGGGCGACGACAGGGGCGGCTACACCTTC.

CDR3: CASSPWTSGAADTQYF. The CDR3 DNA reads TGTGCCAGCAGCCCCTGGACTAGCGGGGCAGCAGATACGCAGTATTTT. The rearrangement links TRBV9 to TRBJ2-3; 12 bases line up with TRBD2. The ends lost 4 bases at V and 4 bases at J; junction bases unmatched: 7. The germline CDR1 and CDR2 sequences are SGDLS and YYNGEE. The CDR3 loop spans 16 amino acids.

The chain uses TRBV7-9 and TRBJ1-6; D is undetermined. This CDR3 region has 14 residues. Trimming cost V 0 bases and J 9 bases, with 9 bases left between them. From germline, CDR1 is SEHNR and CDR2 FQNEAQ (reference sequence). CDR3: CASSLATSVSPLHF. CDR3 sequence (DNA): TGTGCCAGCAGCTTAGCCACGAGTGTTTCACCCCTCCACTTT.

The rearrangement joins TRBV10-1 to TRBJ2-3; unclear D gene. The CDR3 is 15 amino acids. Germline V lookup: CDR1 WNHNN, CDR2 SYGVQD (reference sequence). V lost 3 bases, J lost 0 bases, and 10 bases lay in between. CDR3 DNA: TGCGCCAGCAGTGATGTCGGTTCTAGCACAGATACGCAGTATTTT. Amino acids: CASSDVGSSTDTQYF.

V is TRBV20-1 and J is TRBJ1-2; possibly TRBD1 for D (6 bases). Trimming took off 5 bases at V and 7 bases at J, with 11 bases between the two ends. The CDR3 has 11 residues. Germline CDR1 reads DFQATT; CDR2 reads SNEGSKA (reference sequence). Written as DNA, the CDR3 is TGCAGTGCTCTACAGGGACCTGGCTACACCTTC. Translating it yields CSALQGPGYTF.

J is TRBJ1-2 and V is TRBV12-3 or TRBV12-4; D ambiguous. Trimming left V 3 bases short and J 5 bases short, with 10 bases between. This CDR3 contains 13 residues. CDR3 nucleotide sequence: TGTGCCAGCAGTTTGGATGACTCTTATGGCTACACCTTC. This gives the protein CASSLDDSYGYTF.

The J gene is TRBJ2-3, the V gene TRBV15; D is perhaps TRBD2 (5 bases). The CDR3 consists of 20 residues. Germline CDR1 reads LNHNV; CDR2 reads YYDKDF (reference sequence). Between the trimmed V and J ends, which lost 5 bases and 0 bases, there was a span of 27 bases. The DNA of the CDR3 is TGTGCCACCAGCCTACGGACTCCGAAGCGCGCATTCCGAAGCACAGATACGCAGTATTTT. Translation gives CATSLRTPKRAFRSTDTQYF.

In DNA form, the CDR3 reads TGCGCCAGCAGCTTGAACTCCCAAGAGACCCAGTACTTC. Translated, it gives CASSLNSQETQYF. The rearrangement uses TRBV5-1 and TRBJ2-5; D call uncertain. The germline V gene encodes CDR1 SGHRS and CDR2 YFSETQ. V was pared by 1 base and J by 1 base, with 5 bases between. CDR3 length: 13 amino acids.

The CDR3 DNA follows: TGTGCCAGCAAAATTACAGGGTACTCTGGAAACACCATATATTTT. Its protein is CASKITGYSGNTIYF. This sequence joins TRBV6-5 and TRBJ1-3; weak D call: TRBD1 (6 bases). The CDR3 contains 15 residues. V was clipped by 7 bases and J by 0 bases, with 13 bases between them. The V gene's germline CDR1 is MNHEY and CDR2 SVGAGI.

The chain combines TRBV10-3 with TRBJ2-1, with 12 bases matching TRBD1. Germline CDR1 is ENHRY and CDR2 is SYGVKD. The junction had 7 bases not matched to a gene; V was cut back by 6 bases and J by 7 bases. CDR3 size: 15 residues. The CDR3 nucleotides are TGTGCCATCAGGGGGACAGGGGGCGCGTGGAATGAGCAGTTCTTC. Its translation: CAIRGTGGAWNEQFF.

The chain joins TRBV27 to TRBJ2-6; D is perhaps TRBD1 (5 bases). Germline values: CDR1 MNHEY, CDR2 SMNVEV (reference sequence). This CDR3 comprises 14 residues. Trimming removed 3 bases from V and 2 bases from J, with 5 bases in between. Here the CDR3 DNA reads TGTGCCAGCAGTTTCAGGGCTGGGGCCAACGTCCTGACTTTC. This translates into CASSFRAGANVLTF. The whole variable domain, filled in from reference TRBV27 and TRBJ2-6, reads EAQVTQNPRYLITVTGKKLTVTCSQNMNHEYMSWYRQDPGLGLRQIYYSMNVEVTDKGDVPEGYKVSRKEKRNFPLILESPSPNQTSLYFCASSFRAGANVLTFGAGSRLTVL.

This chain links TRBV5-1 with TRBJ2-7; D possibly corresponds to TRBD2 (6 bases). Germline V CDR1 and CDR2: SGHRS, YFSETQ. Between the trimmed V and J ends, which lost 1 base and 3 bases, there was a span of 11 bases. This CDR3 is built from 14 residues. The CDR3 nucleotides are TGCGCCAGCAGCTTGTCGGGGGACGGCTACGAGCAGTACTTC. It yields the protein CASSLSGDGYEQYF.

The chain links TRBV18 to TRBJ2-1, with 10 bases aligning to TRBD1. This CDR3 spans 13 amino acids. V shed 6 bases, J shed 12 bases, and the junction held 8 bases outside the gene matches. Looked up from germline, CDR1 is KGHSH and CDR2 is LQKENI. The CDR3 sequence: CASSLRQGARQFF. CDR3 coding DNA: TGTGCCAGCTCTCTAAGACAGGGGGCGAGGCAGTTCTTC.

The chain employs TRBV6-4 and TRBJ1-5; 7 positions match TRBD1. Germline-derived CDR1 and CDR2 are MRHNA and SNTAGT. This CDR3 contains 17 residues. J lost 6 bases, V lost 2 bases, and 13 bases had no gene match. The DNA for the CDR3 is TGTGCCAGCAGTGACGTGGGACAGAGCGTCTTCCGTCAGCCCCAGCATTTT. Translating it yields CASSDVGQSVFRQPQHF.

This clone was detected only a few times. The same CDR3 arises from other DNA sequences in this sample as well. The V gene is TRBV6-6, the J gene TRBJ1-2; D might be TRBD1 (6 bases). Trimming cost V 0 bases and J 4 bases, with 9 bases left between them. Germline CDR1 and CDR2: MNHNY and SVGAGI (reference sequence). CDR3 length equals 14 residues. This CDR3 reads CASSYSAGAYGYTF. The CDR3 DNA reads TGTGCCAGCAGTTACTCAGCAGGGGCCTATGGCTACACCTTC.

The chain has TRBV4-3 and TRBJ2-5; D may be TRBD2 (7 bases). The V end was cut by 2 bases, the J end by 5 bases, with 15 bases between. The germline V gene has CDR1 LGHNA and CDR2 YSLEER. The CDR3 consists of 15 residues. CDR3 region: CASSQNPGGLETQYF. The CDR3 DNA follows: TGCGCCAGCAGCCAAAACCCGGGGGGCCTGGAGACCCAGTACTTC.

This chain connects TRBV1 to TRBJ2-5; TRBD2 reflects the table's D call only, with no check against the DNA. TRBV1 is classified as a pseudogene. The CDR3 totals 15 residues. The CDR3 reads CTSSQASGDQETQYF. Written as DNA, the CDR3 is TGCACCAGCAGCCAAGCTAGCGGGGACCAAGAGACCCAGTACTTC.

The chain recombines TRBV29-1 with TRBJ2-1; 9 nucleotides line up with TRBD2. Germline V gene sequence: CDR1 SQVTM, CDR2 ANQGSEA. This CDR3 is 15 amino acids long. V lost 7 bases to trimming and J lost 8 bases; unmatched junction nucleotides: 15. CDR3 amino acids: CSAPRGGASSDEQFF. DNA of the CDR3: TGCAGCGCTCCTCGCGGGGGGGCCAGTTCCGATGAGCAGTTCTTC.